This T cell receptor (beta chain) was profiled in a study of cytomegalovirus exposure and HLA in healthy donors. PCR involved 60 Vbeta and 13 Jbeta primers. As processed by the authors: Per a later analysis, the number of unique TCR beta chains was roughly 87 million, of which 10 million to 11 million were shared. Measured with immunoSEQ multiplex PCR; TCRdb has only the in-frame clones, and not every one. The V and J calls and clone size were taken over from that table, and D and trimming were inferred from the DNA. Of 150,000 or so clones listed, around 81% were seen once; the top ten hold about 1.6%. CDR1 and CDR2 from the germline V gene are MNHNY and SVGAGI (reference sequence). V lost 2 bases to trimming and J lost 4 bases; unmatched junction nucleotides: 5. CDR3 length equals 15 residues.

This TCR was recovered from a man between 35 and 55 years old in good health and CMV-seronegative. The material sequenced was PBMCs. V usage is TRBV6-6 and J usage is TRBJ1-5; TRBD1 matches 7 bases. CDR3 in DNA: TGTGCCAGCAGTTACGGGGCAGGGGGTAATCAGCCCCAGCATTTT. It codes for CASSYGAGGNQPQHF.